This is a list of T cell receptor beta chains from one sample in a study of blood T cells in healthy people across ages. Each CDR3 protein is one row after TCRdb ran MiXCR on the 5' RACE reads. The sample consists of approximately 490,000 distinct CDR3 sequences, about 25% of them appearing once. A further study also used this sample, focusing on T cells of mothers and their children.

Input material: blood. The source of these receptors is a boy between 10 and 17 years old in good health. The CDR3 runs from the conserved cysteine through the conserved F or W. D genes are given only for firm matches. A row's size may be missing; if present it is once, few, many or a size class.

size	V	D	J	CDR3	DNA
-	TRBV20-1	-	TRBJ2-1	CSASTVRSSYNEQFF	TGCAGTGCTTCGACTGTACGGAGCTCCTACAATGAGCAGTTCTTC
-	TRBV27	-	TRBJ1-1	CASRGTRREAFF	TGTGCCAGCAGGGGGACAAGGAGAGAAGCTTTCTTT
few	TRBV30	-	TRBJ2-7	CAWSRRIEQYF	TGTGCCTGGAGTAGGAGGATCGAGCAGTACTTC
-	TRBV20-1	-	TRBJ1-2	CSAIQFETDMYGYTF	TGCAGTGCTATCCAATTTGAGACGGATATGTATGGCTACACCTTC
many	TRBV11-2	-	TRBJ1-2	CASSSTARTNYGYTF	TGTGCCAGCAGCTCCACAGCCCGTACTAACTATGGCTACACCTTC
few	TRBV27	-	TRBJ2-7	CASNSGLSSYEQYF	TGTGCCAGCAATTCGGGACTGAGCTCCTACGAGCAGTACTTC
few	TRBV20-1	TRBD2	TRBJ2-5	CSANSGGAQETQYF	TGCAGTGCTAACAGCGGGGGGGCCCAAGAGACCCAGTACTTC
few	TRBV7-2	-	TRBJ2-6	CASSLVGGGSGANVLTF	TGTGCCAGCAGCTTAGTCGGAGGGGGCTCTGGGGCCAACGTCCTGACTTTC
few	TRBV11-2	-	TRBJ2-7	CASARFASYEQYF	TGTGCCAGCGCGCGATTCGCCTCCTACGAGCAGTACTTC
-	TRBV20-1	TRBD2	TRBJ2-7	CSARDRSGTVAGRNEQYF	TGCAGTGCTAGAGATCGGTCGGGGACTGTCGCCGGGAGGAACGAGCAGTACTTC